This T cell receptor (beta chain) was profiled in a study of T cell responses to AZD1222 COVID-19 vaccine. Libraries were prepared by immunoSEQ multiplex PCR; TCRdb keeps only in-frame clonotypes and omits some of them. The table records 150,000 to 200,000 clones, 88% of them present only once. Study-level points and caveats: It should be noted that donors were predominantly white British and more often female, and clonal diversity was possibly underestimated. Only a handful of AZD1222 recipients, more than five in all, had baseline seropositivity.

A note on this clone: Its cognate antigen is unknown.

The CDR3 consists of 13 residues. Germline V gene lookup returns CDR1 MNHEY and CDR2 SVGAGI. The V gene lost 6 bases and the J gene lost 3 bases, with 11 bases spanning the gap. The rearrangement links TRBV6-5 to TRBJ1-1; D possibly corresponds to TRBD1 (5 bases). The sequencing here drew on peripheral blood, taken 28 days after the second AZD1222 dose. This clonotype was sampled from an adult who received the AZD1222 COVID-19 vaccine. CDR3: CASREGSDTEAFF. CDR3 coding DNA: TGTGCCAGCAGGGAGGGGTCCGACACTGAAGCTTTCTTT.